One sample yielded the 14 T cell receptor beta chains listed below, sequenced in a study of shared T cell receptors in the human thymus. Sequencing was performed with immunoSEQ multiplex PCR; in TCRdb, only in-frame clones are kept and a portion is missing. The sample lists about 380,000 clones; around 95% were seen once. Material: thymocytes. The receptors come from a human donor.

The chain joins TRBV28 to TRBJ1-1; D gene ambiguous. Germline V CDR1 and CDR2: MDHEN, SYDVKM. The CDR3 has 13 residues. Trimming removed 5 bases from V and 4 bases from J, with 11 bases in between. CDR3 sequence reads: CASSGKWVTEAFF. The CDR3 nucleotides are TGTGCCAGCAGTGGAAAGTGGGTCACTGAAGCTTTCTTT.

The chain carries TRBV5-1 and TRBJ1-1; possibly TRBD1 for D (6 bases). Looked up from germline, CDR1 is SGHRS and CDR2 is YFSETQ. The CDR3 contains 12 residues. The V and J ends lost 5 bases and 4 bases respectively, with 9 bases between them. CDR3 nucleotides: TGCGCCAGCAGGCTCAGGGGCACTGAAGCTTTCTTT. Its protein is CASRLRGTEAFF.

This clone was detected only once. This chain connects TRBV27 to TRBJ1-1, with TRBD1 as a possible D gene (5 bases). V dropped 7 bases and J dropped 5 bases, with 29 bases sitting between them. This CDR3 has 18 residues. Germline CDR1 MNHEY, CDR2 SMNVEV (reference sequence). The CDR3 sequence is CASTNHGTGVYEWTEAFF. DNA for the CDR3: TGTGCCAGCACCAACCACGGCACGGGGGTATATGAATGGACTGAAGCTTTCTTT.

V gene TRBV25-1 combines with J gene TRBJ2-5, with 10 bases identical to TRBD1. Germline V gives CDR1 MGHDK, CDR2 SYGVNS. Unmatched junction bases numbered 1, after V lost 1 base and J lost 2 bases. The CDR3 consists of 15 residues. The DNA for the CDR3 is TGTGCCAGCAGTGAATCGGGACAGGGGCAAGAGACCCAGTACTTC. Amino acids: CASSESGQGQETQYF.

The chain combines TRBV21-1 with TRBJ1-2. TRBV21-1 corresponds to a pseudogene. The CDR3 extends over 16 amino acids. CDR3 loop: CAIAFYGNLTNYGYTF. CDR3 DNA: TGTGCCATCGCCTTCTACGGGAACCTCACTAACTATGGCTACACCTTC.

This chain connects TRBV4-1 to TRBJ2-7, with TRBD2 identical over 16 bases. The CDR3 is 19 residues long. Germline loops: CDR1 MGHRA, CDR2 YSYEKL. The V gene end was trimmed by 1 base and the J gene end by 5 bases; junction bases not matched to a gene: 11. In DNA, the CDR3 is TGCGCCAGCAGCCAAGCCGTCACCGGGACTAGCGGGAGGGCCCACGAGCAGTACTTC. This translates into CASSQAVTGTSGRAHEQYF.

The chain joins TRBV19 to TRBJ1-2; perhaps TRBD1 as D (5 bases). The CDR3 has 15 amino acids. In germline, CDR1 is LNHDA, CDR2 SQIVND (reference sequence). Trimming removed 5 bases from V and 3 bases from J, with 16 bases in between. CDR3 sequence: CASSRRDDLHYGYTF. For the CDR3, the DNA is TGTGCCAGTAGTCGCCGGGACGACCTCCACTATGGCTACACCTTC.

This chain joins TRBV4-1 and TRBJ2-2; 7 bases are a match to TRBD2. V was clipped by 7 bases and J by 5 bases; unmatched bases: 16. CDR3 size: 17 residues. From germline, CDR1 is MGHRA and CDR2 YSYEKL. CDR3 DNA: TGCGCCAGCACCCCCCGGCGGGGACTACCACAGACCGGGGAGCTGTTTTTT. Translation gives CASTPRRGLPQTGELFF.

This sequence joins TRBV11-2 and TRBJ2-7; the match to TRBD2 covers 10 bases. This CDR3 is 16 amino acids long. Germline V lookup: CDR1 SGHAT, CDR2 FQNNGV. The V gene end was trimmed by 6 bases and the J gene end by 6 bases; junction bases not matched to a gene: 14. The CDR3: CASSQNSSGRTIEQYF. CDR3 nucleotides: TGTGCCAGCAGTCAAAACTCTAGCGGGAGAACGATCGAGCAGTACTTC.

V is TRBV23-1 and J is TRBJ2-2; 9 bases agree with TRBD1. Being an ORF, TRBV23-1 has a function that is uncertain. This CDR3 has 19 amino acids. The V gene end was trimmed by 2 bases and the J gene end by 3 bases; junction bases not matched to a gene: 13. The CDR3 sequence is CASSQIIPGQGGDTGELFF. DNA of the CDR3: TGCGCCAGCAGTCAAATCATCCCGGGACAGGGAGGTGACACCGGGGAGCTGTTTTTT.

This chain uses TRBV30 with TRBJ2-1, with D unclear. CDR3 length: 12 amino acids. Trimming cost V 6 bases and J 8 bases, with 14 bases left between them. CDR1 and CDR2 from the germline V gene are GTSNPN and SVGIG (reference sequence). The CDR3 DNA sequence: TGTGCCTGCCACGGACCCACCGATGAGCAGTTCTTC. Translation: CACHGPTDEQFF.

The chain combines TRBV15 with TRBJ1-5; D is unresolved. Trimming cost V 1 base and J 0 bases, with 10 bases left between them. The CDR3 consists of 16 residues. Germline values: CDR1 LNHNV, CDR2 YYDKDF (reference sequence). The CDR3 region is CATSRVAGYSNQPQHF. The CDR3 coding sequence is TGTGCCACCAGCAGAGTCGCCGGCTATAGCAATCAGCCCCAGCATTTT.

The rearrangement joins TRBV10-3 to TRBJ1-2; D gene ambiguous. V was pared by 8 bases and J by 1 base, with 8 bases between. The CDR3 totals 12 residues. Germline CDR1 and CDR2: ENHRY and SYGVKD. The CDR3: CAIADHNYGYTF. In DNA, the CDR3 is TGTGCCATCGCGGACCATAACTATGGCTACACCTTC.

The rearrangement uses TRBV14 and TRBJ2-7; D remains ambiguous. In germline, CDR1 is SGHDN, CDR2 FVKESK. The CDR3 is made up of 18 amino acids. The germline V and J ends were trimmed by 0 bases and 3 bases, with 21 bases remaining between them. The CDR3 DNA follows: TGTGCCAGCAGCCAAGATAAAGAGGTTCCACCATTCCTCTACGAGCAGTACTTC. Its translation is CASSQDKEVPPFLYEQYF. The whole variable domain, remainder taken from reference TRBV14 and TRBJ2-7, is EAGVTQFPSHSVIEKGQTVTLRCDPISGHDNLYWYRRVMGKEIKFLLHFVKESKQDESGMPNNRFLAERTGGTYSTLKVQPAELEDSGVYFCASSQDKEVPPFLYEQYFGPGTRLTVT.